This T cell receptor beta chain was captured by sequencing in a study of long-term antiretroviral therapy in people with HIV. Clinicians in the United States treated all participants with HIV. With survey level as its setting, the immunoSEQ assay was v3.0. Per sample, sequencing targeted about 40,000-50,000 T-cell genomes. The data were produced by immunoSEQ multiplex PCR, yet TCRdb's version contains in-frame clones alone and is incomplete. Seen here are around 30,000 clones, around 83% observed once, and the top ten hold 5.5% to 7%. Per germline, CDR1 LNHDA and CDR2 SQIVND (reference sequence). The CDR3 loop spans 15 amino acids. V lost 4 bases, J lost 8 bases, and 13 bases stayed unmatched.

Sequencing was performed on unsorted PBMCs, taken 0.4 years after starting antiretroviral therapy. The TCR originated in a young man with HIV. The chain is built from TRBV19 and TRBJ1-2; 7 nucleotides match TRBD1. CDR3 amino acids: CASSTSGGSYGGYTF. The CDR3 nucleotides read TGTGCCAGTAGTACATCAGGGGGTTCCTATGGAGGCTACACCTTC.